This entry lists 13 T cell receptor beta chains sequenced from one sample in a study of T cells after yellow fever vaccination. MiXCR, applied by TCRdb to the 5' RACE reads, yields one record per CDR3 protein. Here the sample spans hundreds of thousands of distinct CDR3 sequences, 13% being singletons. The sample consisted of PBMCs, taken on the day of the yellow fever booster vaccination. These TCRs come from a man under 40 who received the YFV17D yellow fever vaccine.

The sample holds a few counts of this clonotype. This sequence joins TRBV20-1 and TRBJ2-1; 10 bases are shared with TRBD2. CDR1 and CDR2 (germline): DFQATT, SNEGSKA (reference sequence). The CDR3 has 14 amino acids. After removal of 5 bases from V and 2 bases from J, the junction contained 3 bases not matched to a gene. This CDR3 is CSAWTSGPYNEQFF. In DNA, the CDR3 is TGCAGTGCTTGGACTAGCGGACCCTACAATGAGCAGTTCTTC.

The chain has TRBV20-1 and TRBJ2-7, with 9 bases matching TRBD2. The germline CDR1 and CDR2 sequences are DFQATT and SNEGSKA (reference sequence). V trimming: 0 bases; J trimming: 4 bases; junction bases outside the gene matches: 7. This CDR3 has 15 residues. This CDR3 reads CSARDLSGSGYEQYF. DNA of the CDR3: TGCAGTGCTAGAGATCTTAGCGGGAGCGGGTACGAGCAGTACTTC.

This clonotype was observed a handful of times. This rearrangement joins TRBV23-1 to TRBJ1-4, with TRBD1 matching 7 bases. TRBV23-1 is recorded as an ORF, its role being uncertain. V shed 11 bases and J 6 bases; nucleotides not matched to a gene: 6. The CDR3 sequence is 12 residues long. The CDR3 sequence is CAGNRGYEKLFF. For the CDR3, the DNA is TGCGCCGGAAACAGGGGCTATGAAAAACTGTTTTTT.

This clonotype was observed a handful of times. The V call is TRBV2, the J call TRBJ2-7, with 8 bases matching TRBD1. Trimming at V came to 4 bases and at J to 4 bases, leaving 3 bases not matched to a gene. The CDR3 consists of 13 residues. Germline V lookup: CDR1 SNHLY, CDR2 FYNNEI. As DNA, the CDR3 is TGTGCCAGCAGTGGGCGGACAGGGTACGAGCAGTACTTC. Its protein is CASSGRTGYEQYF.

V is TRBV7-8 and J is TRBJ2-5; D is unclear. Trimming took off 7 bases at V and 3 bases at J, with 21 bases between the two ends. From germline, CDR1 is SGHVS and CDR2 FQNEAQ. The CDR3 runs to 16 residues. This CDR3 reads CASTLGLRVAEETQYF. CDR3 DNA sequence: TGTGCCAGCACCCTAGGGCTCCGGGTAGCTGAAGAGACCCAGTACTTC. Supplemented by reference TRBV7-8 and TRBJ2-5, the full variable domain reads GAGVSQSPRYKVAKRGQDVALRCDPISGHVSLFWYQQALGQGPEFLTYFQNEAQLDKSGLPSDRFFAERPEGSVSTLKIQRTQQEDSAVYLCASTLGLRVAEETQYFGPGTRLLVL.

The CDR3 reads CSARDLTGQSSYEQYF. CDR3 sequence (DNA): TGCAGTGCTAGAGATCTGACGGGACAGAGCTCCTACGAGCAGTACTTC. The gene calls are TRBV20-1 and TRBJ2-7, with 7 positions matching TRBD1. The germline CDR1 and CDR2 sequences are DFQATT and SNEGSKA (reference sequence). This CDR3 has 16 amino acids. V dropped 0 bases and J dropped 0; count of bases not matched to a gene: 8.

The chain couples TRBV7-8 to TRBJ2-7; TRBD2 aligns across 10 bases. The CDR3 runs to 15 residues. V gave up 1 base and J gave up 6 bases; unmatched junction bases: 6. The germline gives CDR1 SGHVS, CDR2 FQNEAQ. Here the CDR3 reads CASSLELAGVAEQYF. CDR3 DNA sequence: TGTGCCAGCAGCTTAGAGCTAGCGGGAGTTGCCGAGCAGTACTTC.

The rearrangement links TRBV7-2 to TRBJ2-7; D is unresolved. Trimming pared 2 bases from V and 6 bases from J, leaving 8 bases between. The length of the CDR3 is 12 residues. The germline V gene encodes CDR1 SGHTA and CDR2 FQGNSA. DNA for the CDR3: TGTGCCAGCAGCTTAACCGTCGTCGAGCAGTACTTC. Protein product: CASSLTVVEQYF.

There are many counts of this clonotype. The chain recombines TRBV20-1 with TRBJ1-1; no clear D gene. Germline values: CDR1 DFQATT, CDR2 SNEGSKA (reference sequence). This CDR3 contains 13 residues. V gave up 0 bases and J gave up 0 bases, with 5 bases separating them. CDR3 amino acids: CSARDWVNTEAFF. The CDR3, as DNA: TGCAGTGCTAGAGATTGGGTGAACACTGAAGCTTTCTTT.

This clonotype turned up a few times. The chain carries TRBV10-1 and TRBJ1-1, with 9 bases aligning to TRBD1. V trimming: 8 bases; J trimming: 1 base; junction bases outside the gene matches: 5. CDR1 is WNHNN and CDR2 is SYGVQD in the germline V gene (reference sequence). The length of the CDR3 is 14 residues. The CDR3 loop is CASGPGQGNTEAFF. The CDR3 DNA sequence: TGCGCCAGCGGTCCGGGACAGGGGAACACTGAAGCTTTCTTT.

This chain links TRBV6-1 with TRBJ2-3; D is perhaps TRBD1 (6 bases). Deletions cut 6 bases from V and 2 bases from J, with 12 bases between. Per the germline V gene, CDR1 is MNHNS and CDR2 is SASEGT. This CDR3 comprises 14 residues. The CDR3 sequence: CASRRDIYTDTQYF. The CDR3 coding sequence is TGTGCCAGCAGAAGGGACATCTACACAGATACGCAGTATTTT.

This clonotype was seen more than once but under ten times. The V and J genes are TRBV29-1 and TRBJ2-1; D is perhaps TRBD1 (6 bases). This CDR3 has 15 residues. Trimming removed 0 bases from V and 5 bases from J, with 14 bases in between. Germline CDR1 is SQVTM and CDR2 is ANQGSEA. The CDR3 nucleotides are TGCAGCGTTGAAGAATTTGGACAGCCGAACAATGAGCAGTTCTTC. This translates into CSVEEFGQPNNEQFF.

This chain connects TRBV19 to TRBJ2-3, with TRBD2 identical over 14 bases. After removal of 3 bases from V and 6 bases from J, the junction contained 5 bases not matched to a gene. Germline V gives CDR1 LNHDA, CDR2 SQIVND (reference sequence). There are 16 residues in the CDR3. The CDR3 coding sequence is TGTGCCAGTAGTATGGGGACTAGCGGGAGCATGGATACGCAGTATTTT. Protein: CASSMGTSGSMDTQYF. The entire variable domain, with the rest obtained from reference TRBV19 and TRBJ2-3, is as follows: DGGITQSPKYLFRKEGQNVTLSCEQNLNHDAMYWYRQDPGQGLRLIYYSQIVNDFQKGDIAEGYSVSREKKESFPLTVTSAQKNPTAFYLCASSMGTSGSMDTQYFGPGTRLTVL.